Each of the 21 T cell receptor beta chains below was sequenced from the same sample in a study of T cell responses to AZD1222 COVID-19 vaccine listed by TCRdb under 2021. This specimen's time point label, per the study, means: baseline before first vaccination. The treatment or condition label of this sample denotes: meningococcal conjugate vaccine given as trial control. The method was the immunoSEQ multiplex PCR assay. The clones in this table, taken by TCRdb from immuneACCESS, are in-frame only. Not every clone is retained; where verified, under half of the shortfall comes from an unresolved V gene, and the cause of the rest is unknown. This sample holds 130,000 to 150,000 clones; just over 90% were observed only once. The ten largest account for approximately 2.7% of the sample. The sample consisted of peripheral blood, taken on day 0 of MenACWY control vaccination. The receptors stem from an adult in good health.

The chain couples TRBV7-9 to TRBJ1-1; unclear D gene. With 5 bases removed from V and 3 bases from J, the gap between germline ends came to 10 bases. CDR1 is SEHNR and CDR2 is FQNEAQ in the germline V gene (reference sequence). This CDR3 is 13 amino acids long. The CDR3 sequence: CASSLSWDTEAFF. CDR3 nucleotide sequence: TGTGCCAGCAGCCTGTCTTGGGACACTGAAGCTTTCTTT.

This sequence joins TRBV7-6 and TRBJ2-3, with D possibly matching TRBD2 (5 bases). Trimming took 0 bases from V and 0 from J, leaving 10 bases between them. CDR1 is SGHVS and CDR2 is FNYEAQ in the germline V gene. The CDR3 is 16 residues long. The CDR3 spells CASSLARAGSTDTQYF. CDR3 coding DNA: TGTGCCAGCAGCTTAGCGCGGGCGGGTAGCACAGATACGCAGTATTTT.

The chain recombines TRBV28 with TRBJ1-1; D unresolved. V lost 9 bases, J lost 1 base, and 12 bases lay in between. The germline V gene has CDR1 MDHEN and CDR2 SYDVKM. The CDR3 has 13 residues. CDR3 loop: CASTIQENTEAFF. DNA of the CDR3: TGTGCCAGTACAATTCAAGAGAACACTGAAGCTTTCTTT.

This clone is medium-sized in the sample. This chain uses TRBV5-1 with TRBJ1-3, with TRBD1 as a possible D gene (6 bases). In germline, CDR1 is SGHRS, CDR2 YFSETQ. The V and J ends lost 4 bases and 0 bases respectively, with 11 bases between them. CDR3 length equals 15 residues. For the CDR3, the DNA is TGCGCCAGCAGCGCGGACAGCTTCTCTGGAAACACCATATATTTT. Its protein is CASSADSFSGNTIYF.

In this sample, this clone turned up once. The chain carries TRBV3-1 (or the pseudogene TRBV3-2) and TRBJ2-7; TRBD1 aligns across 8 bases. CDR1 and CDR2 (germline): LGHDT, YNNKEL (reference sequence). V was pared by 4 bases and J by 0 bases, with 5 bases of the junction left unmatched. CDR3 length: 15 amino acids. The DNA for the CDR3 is TGTGCCAGCAGCCTAGGGACAGGAAGCTCCTACGAGCAGTACTTC. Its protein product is CASSLGTGSSYEQYF.

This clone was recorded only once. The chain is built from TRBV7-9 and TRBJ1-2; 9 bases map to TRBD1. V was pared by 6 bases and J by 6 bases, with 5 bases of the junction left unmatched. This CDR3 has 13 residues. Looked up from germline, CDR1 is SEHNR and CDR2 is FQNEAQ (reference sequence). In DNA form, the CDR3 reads TGTGCCAGCAGTCCACAGGGGGCGGATGGCTACACCTTC. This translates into CASSPQGADGYTF. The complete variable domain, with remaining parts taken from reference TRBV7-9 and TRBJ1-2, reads DTGVSQNPRHKITKRGQNVTFRCDPISEHNRLYWYRQTLGQGPEFLTYFQNEAQLEKSRLLSDRFSAERPKGSFSTLEIQRTEQGDSAMYLCASSPQGADGYTFGSGTRLTVV.

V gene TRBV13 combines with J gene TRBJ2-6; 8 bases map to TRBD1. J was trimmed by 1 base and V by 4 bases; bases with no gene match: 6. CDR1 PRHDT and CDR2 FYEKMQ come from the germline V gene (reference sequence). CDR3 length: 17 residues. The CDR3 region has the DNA TGTGCCAGCAGCTACCGCAGGGGGCTGTCTGGGGCCAACGTCCTGACTTTC. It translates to CASSYRRGLSGANVLTF.

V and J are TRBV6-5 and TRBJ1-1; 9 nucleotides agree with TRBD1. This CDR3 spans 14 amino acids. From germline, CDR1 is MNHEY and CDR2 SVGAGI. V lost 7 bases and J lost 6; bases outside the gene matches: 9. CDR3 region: CASILTGGEAEAFF. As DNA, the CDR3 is TGTGCCAGCATACTGACAGGGGGGGAAGCTGAAGCTTTCTTT.

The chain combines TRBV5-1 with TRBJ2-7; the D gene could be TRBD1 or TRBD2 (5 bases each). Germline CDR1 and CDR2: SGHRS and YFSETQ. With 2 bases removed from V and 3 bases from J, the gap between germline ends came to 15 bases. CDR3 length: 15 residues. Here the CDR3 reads CASSLTGTENYEQYF. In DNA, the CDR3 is TGCGCCAGCAGCTTAACCGGGACGGAGAACTACGAGCAGTACTTC.

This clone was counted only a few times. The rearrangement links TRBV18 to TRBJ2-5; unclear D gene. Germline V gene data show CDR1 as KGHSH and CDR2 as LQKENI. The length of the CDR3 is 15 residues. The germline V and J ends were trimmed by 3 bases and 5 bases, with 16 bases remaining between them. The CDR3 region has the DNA TGTGCCAGCTCACCTTCTCACCAAACGGCGGAGACCCAGTACTTC. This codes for CASSPSHQTAETQYF.

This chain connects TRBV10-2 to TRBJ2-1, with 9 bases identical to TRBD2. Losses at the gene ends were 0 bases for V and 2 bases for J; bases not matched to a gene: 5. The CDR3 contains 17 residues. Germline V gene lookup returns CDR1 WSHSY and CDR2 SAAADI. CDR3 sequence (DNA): TGCGCCAGCAGTGAGTCCCTAGCGGGGCCGGCCTACAATGAGCAGTTCTTC. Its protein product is CASSESLAGPAYNEQFF.

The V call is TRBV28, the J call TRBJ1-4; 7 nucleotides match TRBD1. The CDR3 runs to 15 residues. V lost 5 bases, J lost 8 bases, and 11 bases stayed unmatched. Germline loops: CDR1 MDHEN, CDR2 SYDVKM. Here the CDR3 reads CASSTPGGGQEKLFF. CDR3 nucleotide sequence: TGTGCCAGCAGTACCCCTGGAGGGGGACAGGAAAAACTGTTTTTT.

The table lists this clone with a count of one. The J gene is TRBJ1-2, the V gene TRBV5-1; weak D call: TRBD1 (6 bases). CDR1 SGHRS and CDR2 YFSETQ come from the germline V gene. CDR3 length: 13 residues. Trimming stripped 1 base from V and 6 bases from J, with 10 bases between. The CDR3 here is CASSLSSGDGYTF. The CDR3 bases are TGCGCCAGCAGCTTGAGTTCAGGGGATGGCTACACCTTC.

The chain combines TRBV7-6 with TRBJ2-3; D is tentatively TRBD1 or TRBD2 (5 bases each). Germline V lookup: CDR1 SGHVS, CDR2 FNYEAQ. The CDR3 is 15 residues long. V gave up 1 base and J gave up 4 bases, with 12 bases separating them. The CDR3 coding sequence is TGTGCCAGCAGCTTAGGGGGGTTGGCGGCAGATACGCAGTATTTT. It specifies CASSLGGLAADTQYF. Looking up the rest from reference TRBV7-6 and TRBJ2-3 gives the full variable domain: GAGVSQSPRYKVTKRGQDVALRCDPISGHVSLYWYRQALGQGPEFLTYFNYEAQQDKSGLPNDRFSAERPEGSISTLTIQRTEQRDSAMYRCASSLGGLAADTQYFGPGTRLTVL.

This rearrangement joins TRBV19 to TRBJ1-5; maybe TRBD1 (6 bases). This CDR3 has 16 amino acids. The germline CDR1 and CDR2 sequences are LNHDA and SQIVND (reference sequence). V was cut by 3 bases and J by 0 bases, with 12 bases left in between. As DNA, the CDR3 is TGTGCCAGTAGTATCCTCCACAGGGTTAGCAATCAGCCCCAGCATTTT. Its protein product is CASSILHRVSNQPQHF.

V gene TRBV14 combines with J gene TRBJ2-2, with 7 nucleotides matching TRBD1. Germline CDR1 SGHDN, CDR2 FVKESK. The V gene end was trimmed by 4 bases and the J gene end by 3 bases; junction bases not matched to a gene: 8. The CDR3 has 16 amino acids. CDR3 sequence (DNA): TGTGCCAGCAGCCCCGCGACAGGGACCTACACCGGGGAGCTGTTTTTT. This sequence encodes CASSPATGTYTGELFF.

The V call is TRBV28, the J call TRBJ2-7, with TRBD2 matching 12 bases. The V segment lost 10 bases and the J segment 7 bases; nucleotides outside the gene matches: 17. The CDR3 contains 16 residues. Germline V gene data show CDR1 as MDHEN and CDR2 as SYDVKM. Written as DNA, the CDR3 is TGTGCCACCCTCGGACTAGCGGGATCCTACGAGAGGGAGCAGTACTTC. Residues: CATLGLAGSYEREQYF.

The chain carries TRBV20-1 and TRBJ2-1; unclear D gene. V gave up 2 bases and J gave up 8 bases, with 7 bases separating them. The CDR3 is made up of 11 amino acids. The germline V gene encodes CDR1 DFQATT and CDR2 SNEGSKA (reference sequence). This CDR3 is CSARFGYEQFF. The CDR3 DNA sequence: TGCAGTGCTAGATTCGGATATGAGCAGTTCTTC.

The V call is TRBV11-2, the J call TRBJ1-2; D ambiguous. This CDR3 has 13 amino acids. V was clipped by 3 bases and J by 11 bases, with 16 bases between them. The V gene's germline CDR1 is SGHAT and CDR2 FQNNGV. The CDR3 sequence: CASSLHEKSRYTF. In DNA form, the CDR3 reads TGTGCCAGCAGCTTGCATGAGAAGAGCCGATACACCTTC.

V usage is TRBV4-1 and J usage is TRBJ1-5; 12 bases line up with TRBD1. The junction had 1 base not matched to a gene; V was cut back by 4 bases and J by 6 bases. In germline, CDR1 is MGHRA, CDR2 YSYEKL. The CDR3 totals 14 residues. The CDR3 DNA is TGCGCCAGCAGCCGGGACAGGGGGCGTCAGCCCCAGCATTTT. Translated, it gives CASSRDRGRQPQHF.

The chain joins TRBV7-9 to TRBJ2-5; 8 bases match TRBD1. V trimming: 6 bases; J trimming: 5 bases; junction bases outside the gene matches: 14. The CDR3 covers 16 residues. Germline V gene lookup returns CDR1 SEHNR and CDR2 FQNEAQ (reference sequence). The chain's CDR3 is CASRRATGEERETQYF. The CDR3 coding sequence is TGTGCCAGCAGGCGTGCGACAGGGGAGGAGAGGGAGACCCAGTACTTC.